This T cell receptor beta chain comes out of a study of T cells in Graves' hyperthyroidism and ophthalmopathy. In this sample, this clonotype turned up many times. Since a much larger clone is just one base distant, this may be a read error. RNA transcripts were the template for amplifying TCR beta CDR3 regions. Researchers ran a first-round RT-PCR on the TCR CDR3 using the HTBI primer set. MiXCR, run by TCRdb on the multiplex PCR reads, gives a single entry per CDR3 protein. The table includes about 290,000 distinct CDR3 sequences, about a sixth detected once. The sample taken for sequencing was blood. The source is a woman aged 60-70 years with Graves' ophthalmopathy.

The CDR3, as DNA: TGTGCCAGCTCACCAGGTGCGGAGAACACTAAAGCTTTCTTT. Protein product: CASSPGAENTKAFF. J is TRBJ1-1 and V is TRBV18; D unclear. The CDR3 has 14 residues. The germline gives CDR1 KGHSH, CDR2 LQKENI.